This is a list of T cell receptor beta chains from one sample in a study of graft-versus-host responses after intestinal transplantation. Sequencing used immunoSEQ multiplex PCR; TCRdb keeps in-frame clones, though not all of them. The data contain 90,000 to 150,000 clones, roughly 96% of them singletons. These TCRs' antigens remain unknown. The specimen was unstimulated CD8+ T cells sorted from spleen or lymph node cells, collected before intestinal transplant. These receptors originate from a human donor who received an intestinal transplant. CDR3s include the opening cysteine and the closing phenylalanine or tryptophan. A D gene is named only where the DNA matches it firmly. Only part of the rows carry a size: once, few, many, or a class if the clone is expanded.

v_gene	abundance	j_gene	d_gene	CDR3aa	CDR3nt
TRBV7-6	-	TRBJ2-1	TRBD2	CASSFTPGGDNNEQFF	TGTGCCAGCAGCTTCACTCCGGGAGGGGATAACAATGAGCAGTTCTTC
TRBV5-1	-	TRBJ2-1	TRBD1	CASSLVGQGERPYNEQFF	TGCGCCAGCAGCTTGGTAGGACAGGGAGAAAGGCCCTACAATGAGCAGTTCTTC
TRBV6-1	-	TRBJ2-5	TRBD2	CASSGVRPQDGSGPEQYF	TGTGCCAGCAGTGGGGTTCGGCCTCAGGACGGTAGCGGGCCAGAGCAGTACTTC
TRBV4-3	-	TRBJ1-1	-	CASSQGNTEAFF	TGCGCCAGCAGCCAGGGGAACACTGAAGCTTTCTTT
TRBV19	-	TRBJ2-7	TRBD1	CASSITGVVNEQYF	TGTGCCAGTAGTATAACAGGGGTCGTCAACGAGCAGTACTTC
TRBV2	-	TRBJ2-7	-	CATLGSAPVPYEQYF	TGTGCCACCCTCGGGTCGGCACCCGTCCCCTACGAGCAGTACTTC
TRBV6-5	-	TRBJ2-7	TRBD2	CASSYSGEGPYEQYF	TGTGCCAGCAGTTACTCCGGGGAGGGCCCCTACGAGCAGTACTTC
TRBV28	-	TRBJ2-7	-	CASSSSYEQYF	TGTGCCAGCAGCAGCTCCTACGAGCAGTACTTC
TRBV13	-	TRBJ2-7	TRBD2	CASSLGGLAGYEQYF	TGTGCCAGCAGCTTAGGGGGACTAGCGGGGTACGAGCAGTACTTC
TRBV19	-	TRBJ2-7	TRBD1	CASRTGTGSYEQYF	TGTGCCAGTAGAACCGGGACAGGGTCCTACGAGCAGTACTTC
TRBV9	-	TRBJ2-5	TRBD2	CASTMGGSGAGETQYF	TGTGCCAGCACGATGGGCGGGAGTGGGGCCGGAGAGACCCAGTACTTC
TRBV20-1	-	TRBJ2-1	-	CSARRRTRWFF	TGCAGTGCTCGTAGACGGACGAGATGGTTCTTC
TRBV7-2	-	TRBJ2-3	-	CASSLRFSVTDTQYF	TGTGCCAGCAGCTTAAGGTTTAGCGTCACAGATACGCAGTATTTT
TRBV7-6	-	TRBJ2-7	-	CASSLAGGGSSSYEQYF	TGTGCCAGCAGCTTAGCCGGAGGGGGGAGCTCATCCTACGAGCAGTACTTC
TRBV27	-	TRBJ2-3	TRBD2	CASSLTSGRAFADTQYF	TGTGCCAGCAGTTTGACTAGCGGGAGGGCCTTCGCAGATACGCAGTATTTT
TRBV9	-	TRBJ2-7	-	CASSSPISYEQYF	TGTGCCAGCAGCTCTCCTATAAGCTACGAGCAGTACTTC
TRBV2	-	TRBJ2-3	-	CASSAGTDTQYF	TGTGCCAGCAGCGCGGGCACAGATACGCAGTATTTT
TRBV4-1	-	TRBJ2-5	TRBD1	CASSRQGAGRFETQYF	TGCGCCAGCAGCCGACAGGGAGCCGGAAGGTTCGAGACCCAGTACTTC
TRBV2	-	TRBJ2-1	TRBD2	CASSRWRELGNEQFF	TGTGCCAGCAGTCGTTGGCGGGAGCTGGGGAATGAGCAGTTCTTC
TRBV28	-	TRBJ2-7	-	CASSSAGTRAYEQYF	TGTGCCAGCAGTTCCGCCGGGACACGAGCCTACGAGCAGTACTTC
TRBV9	-	TRBJ1-4	TRBD1	CASSDTDRGEKLFF	TGTGCCAGCAGCGATACGGACAGGGGTGAAAAACTGTTTTTT
TRBV9	-	TRBJ2-1	-	CASTKTSSEYNEQFF	TGTGCCAGCACCAAAACTAGTTCTGAATACAATGAGCAGTTCTTC
TRBV9	-	TRBJ2-3	TRBD1	CASSVEGQSSTDTQYF	TGTGCCAGCAGCGTTGAGGGACAGAGTAGCACAGATACGCAGTATTTT
TRBV15	-	TRBJ2-7	TRBD2	CATSPGTSGAYEQYF	TGTGCCACCAGCCCCGGGACTAGCGGAGCCTACGAGCAGTACTTC
TRBV19	-	TRBJ2-1	TRBD1	CASSMWVDRAIPYNEQFF	TGTGCCAGTAGTATGTGGGTGGACAGGGCGATCCCCTACAATGAGCAGTTCTTC
TRBV9	-	TRBJ2-1	-	CASSNRDYNEQFF	TGTGCCAGCAGCAACCGGGACTACAATGAGCAGTTCTTC
TRBV29-1	once	TRBJ2-7	TRBD2	CSVEGGTSGSSYEQYF	TGCAGCGTTGAAGGGGGGACTAGCGGGAGCAGTTACGAGCAGTACTTC
TRBV19	-	TRBJ2-5	-	CASSRTDQETQYF	TGTGCCAGTAGTCGGACAGATCAAGAGACCCAGTACTTC
TRBV27	-	TRBJ2-6	TRBD1	CASRIGGGGANVLTF	TGTGCCAGCAGGATAGGGGGCGGTGGGGCCAACGTCCTGACTTTC
TRBV10-3	once	TRBJ2-3	-	CAISIDRLLDTQYF	TGTGCCATCAGCATCGACAGGCTCCTGGATACGCAGTATTTT
TRBV25-1	-	TRBJ2-7	-	CASSNLPGQGSYEQYF	TGTGCCAGCAGTAACCTCCCCGGGCAGGGGTCCTACGAGCAGTACTTC
TRBV2	-	TRBJ1-1	TRBD1	CASSEHPRQGVRNTEAFF	TGTGCCAGCAGTGAGCATCCGAGACAGGGGGTCCGGAACACTGAAGCTTTCTTT
TRBV6-5	-	TRBJ2-5	-	CASKSPGIEETQYF	TGTGCCAGCAAGTCCCCAGGTATAGAGGAGACCCAGTACTTC
TRBV19	-	TRBJ1-2	TRBD1	CASSIDGTGYIPNYGYTF	TGTGCCAGTAGTATTGATGGGACAGGGTATATCCCTAACTATGGCTACACCTTC
TRBV7-6	-	TRBJ1-2	TRBD1	CASSLRGTGTGYTF	TGTGCCAGCAGCTTACGCGGGACAGGGACGGGCTACACCTTC
TRBV6-5	-	TRBJ2-7	-	CASSYFTGSKDEQYF	TGTGCCAGCAGTTACTTTACAGGTTCTAAAGACGAGCAGTACTTC
TRBV4-1	-	TRBJ2-7	TRBD2	CASSQEGLAGGYEQYF	TGCGCCAGCAGCCAAGAAGGACTAGCGGGAGGATACGAGCAGTACTTC
TRBV2	-	TRBJ1-4	TRBD1	CAGTDRDDEKLFF	TGTGCCGGCACTGACAGGGACGATGAAAAACTGTTTTTT
TRBV11-3	-	TRBJ2-5	-	CANSLSGQETQYF	TGTGCCAACAGCTTGAGCGGCCAAGAGACCCAGTACTTC
TRBV6-5	once	TRBJ2-1	TRBD2	CASSYPRSSGHNEQFF	TGTGCCAGCAGTTACCCCCGGTCTAGCGGTCACAATGAGCAGTTCTTC